Listed below are T cell receptor beta chains from one sample, sequenced in a study of early T cells in non-severe SARS-CoV-2 infection. TCRdb redid the calling of the 5' RACE reads with MiXCR, one entry per CDR3 protein. The sample carries tens of thousands of distinct CDR3 sequences, 15% to 18% recorded once. Sequenced sample: whole blood. The source is an adult who was a healthcare worker with PCR-confirmed SARS-CoV-2 infection or an uninfected control (not recorded which). Each CDR3 is given with its conserved first and last residue. The D gene is left open where the match is weak. Not all rows give a size; the values are once, few, many and, for expanded clones, a class.

D: NA
J: TRBJ2-6
V: TRBV11-3
size: few
DNA: TGTGCCAGCAGCATAGGCTCTGGGGCCAACGTCCTGACTTTC
CDR3: CASSIGSGANVLTF

D: TRBD2
J: TRBJ2-3
V: TRBV7-3
size: many
DNA: TGTGCCAGCAGCTTAATCGGGGGGGAAACAGATACGCAGTATTTT
CDR3: CASSLIGGETDTQYF

D: TRBD1
J: TRBJ1-1
V: TRBV18
size: NA
DNA: TGTGCCAGCTCCAGGACAGGGGCGCGGAACACTGAAGCTTTCTTT
CDR3: CASSRTGARNTEAFF

D: NA
J: TRBJ2-7
V: TRBV9
size: NA
DNA: TGTGCCAGCAGCGCCGGACACCAGCCCTACGAGCAGTACTTC
CDR3: CASSAGHQPYEQYF

D: NA
J: TRBJ2-7
V: TRBV18
size: few
DNA: TGTGCCAGCTCACCGAAGGGCAACTACGAGCAGTACTTC
CDR3: CASSPKGNYEQYF

D: TRBD1
J: TRBJ2-3
V: TRBV7-3
size: NA
DNA: TGTGCCAGCAGTTTAGGGACAGGATATTCCACAGATACGCAGTATTTT
CDR3: CASSLGTGYSTDTQYF

D: NA
J: TRBJ2-7
V: TRBV7-9
size: NA
DNA: TGTGCCAGCAGAGCCGGGACGGACTACGAGCAGTACTTC
CDR3: CASRAGTDYEQYF

D: TRBD2
J: TRBJ2-5
V: TRBV7-9
size: NA
DNA: TGTGCCAGTGAGACAGGACTAGCGGGATTACACCAAGAGACCCAGTACTTC
CDR3: CASETGLAGLHQETQYF

D: TRBD1
J: TRBJ1-1
V: TRBV7-8
size: many
DNA: TGTGCCAGCAGCTTGACAGGGGCCATCATGAACACTGAAGCTTTCTTT
CDR3: CASSLTGAIMNTEAFF

D: NA
J: TRBJ1-3
V: TRBV6-6
size: few
DNA: TGTGCCAGCAGCACAGGGGGAAACACCATATATTTT
CDR3: CASSTGGNTIYF

D: TRBD2
J: TRBJ2-1
V: TRBV24-1
size: few
DNA: TGTGCCACCAGTGACAGACTAGCAAATGAGCAGTTCTTC
CDR3: CATSDRLANEQFF

D: NA
J: TRBJ2-5
V: TRBV7-9
size: NA
DNA: TGTGCCAGCAGCCCCCCGGCGGGAGAGACCCAGTACTTC
CDR3: CASSPPAGETQYF

D: TRBD2
J: TRBJ2-1
V: TRBV20-1
size: NA
DNA: TGCAGTGCTAGTGAAGGACTAGCGGGAGGAAATGAGCAGTTCTTC
CDR3: CSASEGLAGGNEQFF

D: NA
J: TRBJ1-5
V: TRBV6-2/TRBV6-3
size: few
DNA: TGTGCCAGCACCACTCCCGCTGGGACGGCAACCTGGGGGCAGCCCCAGCATTTT
CDR3: CASTTPAGTATWGQPQHF

D: TRBD2
J: TRBJ2-1
V: TRBV5-6
size: NA
DNA: TGTGCCAGCAGCACTAGCGGGGGGGCATCGGATGAGCAGTTCTTC
CDR3: CASSTSGGASDEQFF

D: TRBD1
J: TRBJ2-7
V: TRBV6-2/TRBV6-3
size: NA
DNA: TGTGCCAGCAGTTCCGGACAGGTATACGAGCAGTACTTC
CDR3: CASSSGQVYEQYF

D: NA
J: TRBJ2-7
V: TRBV5-5
size: NA
DNA: TGTGCCAGCAGCTTTGTCCAGGGACTTTTCTACGAGCAGTACTTC
CDR3: CASSFVQGLFYEQYF

D: TRBD1
J: TRBJ1-1
V: TRBV29-1
size: NA
DNA: TGCAGCGTTGAAGAGACAGGGGGCCGAACTGAAGCTTTCTTT
CDR3: CSVEETGGRTEAFF

D: TRBD1
J: TRBJ1-3
V: TRBV3-1
size: few
DNA: TGTGCCAGCAGCCAAGCAGGGGGCGCGGACACCATATATTTT
CDR3: CASSQAGGADTIYF

D: NA
J: TRBJ2-7
V: TRBV27
size: many
DNA: TGTGCCAGCAGTAAGGTGGCCTGGCTAGCGTGGGAGCAGTACTTC
CDR3: CASSKVAWLAWEQYF

D: NA
J: TRBJ1-5
V: TRBV28
size: NA
DNA: TGTGCCAGCAGTATGTCAGGTAGCAATCAGCCCCAGCATTTT
CDR3: CASSMSGSNQPQHF

D: NA
J: TRBJ2-3
V: TRBV29-1
size: few
DNA: TGCAGCGTCAGACTAGCAGATACGCAGTATTTT
CDR3: CSVRLADTQYF

D: TRBD2
J: TRBJ2-3
V: TRBV11-2
size: NA
DNA: TGTGCCAGCAGCTTGACTAGCGCTCGCACAGATACGCAGTATTTT
CDR3: CASSLTSARTDTQYF